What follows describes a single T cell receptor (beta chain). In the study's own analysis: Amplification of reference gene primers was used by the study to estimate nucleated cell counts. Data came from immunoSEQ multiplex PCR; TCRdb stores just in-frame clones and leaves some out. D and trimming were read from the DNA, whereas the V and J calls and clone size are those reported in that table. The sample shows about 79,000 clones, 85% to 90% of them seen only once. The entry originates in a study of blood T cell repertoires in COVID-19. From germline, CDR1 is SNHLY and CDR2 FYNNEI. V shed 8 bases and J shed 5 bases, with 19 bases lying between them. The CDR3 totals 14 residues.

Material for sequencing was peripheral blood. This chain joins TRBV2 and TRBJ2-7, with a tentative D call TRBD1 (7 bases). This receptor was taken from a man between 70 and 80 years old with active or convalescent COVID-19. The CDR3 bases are TGTGCCAGCCTGGACCGGCAGGGGGGTAACGAGCAGTACTTC. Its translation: CASLDRQGGNEQYF.